This record looks at one TCR beta chain sequence and its context. Its antigen is currently not known. The record has no base qualities; no much larger clone is one base away. These data are taken from a study of shared clonotypes between healthy human individuals (dated by TCRdb to the early 2020s). As for the study more broadly: Three men and a couple of women, aged 18 to 49 years, made up the cohort. For each donor, CD4 naive and CD4 memory were each given three plates, CD8 naive was given two plates, and CD8 memory was given one plate. Different laboratories and diverse techniques were used to prepare libraries and sequence TCR repertoires, to increase sequencing depth and limit assay-specific biases. Per donor, leukapheresis produced somewhere between about 0.85 and 8.9 billion PBMCs. The study deeply sequenced blood TCR repertoires of five healthy adults to estimate repertoire size and the extent of clonotype sharing between individuals.

For the CD8 naive samples, CD45RO-negative cells were positively selected for CCR7, yielding a CD45RA+CCR7+ population from which TemRA cells were excluded. The donors were healthy, HIV-negative adults who had no recently reported acute infections or vaccinations. Every donor was a Caucasian adult living in Nashville, Tennessee, USA. Blood was obtained by leukapheresis, after which PBMCs were separated by Ficoll-Histopaque density gradient centrifugation and cryopreserved in liquid nitrogen vapor phase. Analytical flow cytometry was used to check the purity and quantity of every magnetically sorted T cell population. Genomic DNA was isolated from every sorted fraction and measured by UV absorbance on a Nanodrop 2000c. Using the deep immunoSEQ assay, multiplex PCR amplified TCR CDR3 regions from genomic DNA. Genomic DNA extracted from each cell subset was distributed evenly over all wells of several immunoSEQ 96-well plates, and each plate served as one replicate. For sorted subsets, each replicate PCR was loaded with about 0.2 ug genomic DNA, equivalent to roughly 30,000 T cell genomes. The purified libraries were quantified using a Qubit 3.0 fluorometer, sized with a Bioanalyzer 2100, and then quantified again using the KAPA Library Quantification kit. Each immunoSEQ 96-well plate was sequenced on its own single-read 150-cycle Illumina NextSeq 550 flow cell. The source study handled its data this way. Because the immunoSEQ output included only junctional sequences and no quality scores, the filtering could not be the same as the filtering used for full-length reads. Sequences were annotated with PyIR, a Python wrapper for IgBLAST v1.9, and V/J genes and CDR3 were assigned using IMGT germline references. Reads with weak V/J assignments (E-value above 1e-6), missing CDR3, stop codons, out-of-frame junctions, or ambiguous translated residues were removed. V3J clonotypes were defined as sequences sharing the same inferred V gene, J gene, and CDR3 amino acid sequence. To compute the percentage overlap between repertoires, the number of shared unique clonotypes was divided by the size of the smaller repertoire. Richness of each repertoire was evaluated using RTK rarefaction, the Chao1 estimator, and Recon v2.1 estimates of unobserved clonotypes. Generation probabilities for all TCRbeta clonotypes obtained by the gDNA method from a handful of donors were computed using OLGA. In TCRdb, the immuneACCESS table is reduced to in-frame sequences with V and J assigned. These tables do not hold every clone; where another copy was compared, an unresolved V gene accounts for under half, and the others remain unexplained. D and trimming were read from the DNA, whereas the V and J calls and clone size are those reported in that table. In all, the sample holds approximately 590,000 clones, and about 95% of those were seen once. Clones ranked in the top ten supply around 0.097% of the sample.

Paper-wide results and their limitations: Based on pairwise subsampling, the degree of clonotype sharing among donors was expected to be affected by sequencing depth. Sampling was restricted to blood, and TCR repertoires in tissue are likely to differ from TCR repertoires in blood. The small number of donors limited the genetic and exposure-history diversity represented. Compared with non-shared clonotypes, the clonotypes found in all four sorted-subset donors had higher generation probabilities. When several donors were compared, the shared fraction of clonotypes was 5% to 6.5% for naive CD4, more than 3% for naive CD8, 2.3% for memory CD4, and approximately 0.4% for memory CD8. Rarefaction of sorted-subset datasets indicated incomplete sequencing despite the large sequencing depth. Estimated clonotype richness was generally larger for naive than for memory subsets.

According to the germline V gene, CDR1 reads MDHEN and CDR2 reads SYDVKM. The CDR3 spans 13 residues, from the cysteine through the phenylalanine. Just the 39-base CDR3 DNA is kept, in frame starting at base 1. V drops 7 bases and J drops 4 bases, leaving 11 bases in between. The V gene is TRBV28 and the J gene is TRBJ1-3; TRBD1 is perhaps the D gene, given 6 matching bases. Sequences were obtained from naive CD8+ T cells sorted from blood. The sample's cell subset or site label is to be understood as: CD45RA+CCR7+. This TCR was sampled from a woman under 40 in good health. The CDR3 protein: CASTLQGGNTIYF. The DNA reads TGTGCCAGCACCTTACAGGGAGGAAACACCATATATTTT.